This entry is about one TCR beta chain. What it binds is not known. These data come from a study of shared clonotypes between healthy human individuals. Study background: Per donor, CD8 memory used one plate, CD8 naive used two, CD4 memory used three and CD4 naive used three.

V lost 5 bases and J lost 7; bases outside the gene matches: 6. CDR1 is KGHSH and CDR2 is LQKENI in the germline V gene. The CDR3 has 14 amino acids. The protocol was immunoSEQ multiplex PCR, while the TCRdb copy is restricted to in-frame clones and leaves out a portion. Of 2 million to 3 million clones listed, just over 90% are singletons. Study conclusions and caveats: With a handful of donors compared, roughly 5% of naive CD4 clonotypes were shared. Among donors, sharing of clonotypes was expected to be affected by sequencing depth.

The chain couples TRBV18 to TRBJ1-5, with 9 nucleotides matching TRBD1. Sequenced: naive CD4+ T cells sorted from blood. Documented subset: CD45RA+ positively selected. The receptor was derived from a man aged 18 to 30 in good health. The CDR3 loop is CASSSDRGWQPQHF. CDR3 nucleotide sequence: TGTGCCAGCTCATCGGACAGGGGATGGCAGCCCCAGCATTTT.